What follows are 14 T cell receptor beta chains derived from one specimen sequenced in a study of blood T cell repertoires in COVID-19. TCRdb's table, derived via immunoSEQ multiplex PCR, lists solely in-frame clones and lacks some. The repertoire holds around 79,000 clones, with 75% to 90% as singletons. Sequencing was carried out using peripheral blood. These receptors were obtained from an older man with active or convalescent COVID-19.

The rearrangement links TRBV28 to TRBJ1-5; TRBD1 agrees at 7 bases. After removal of 7 bases from V and 3 bases from J, the junction contained 15 bases not matched to a gene. The CDR3 spans 17 residues. Germline V lookup: CDR1 MDHEN, CDR2 SYDVKM. The CDR3 loop is CASTHRSWGTANQPQHF. CDR3 nucleotide sequence: TGTGCCAGCACCCATCGGTCATGGGGGACAGCCAATCAGCCCCAGCATTTT.

The chain recombines TRBV5-5 with TRBJ2-7, with 7 bases lining up with TRBD1. The CDR3 has 13 residues. Trimming took 4 bases from V and 4 from J; bases not matched to a gene: 5. The germline gives CDR1 SGHKS, CDR2 YYEKEE (reference sequence). The CDR3 sequence: CASSPDRLYEQYF. The CDR3, as DNA: TGTGCCAGCAGCCCGGACAGGCTGTACGAGCAGTACTTC.

The chain employs TRBV30 and TRBJ2-5; TRBD2 matches 7 bases. Germline CDR1 reads GTSNPN; CDR2 reads SVGIG (reference sequence). The CDR3 length is 15 residues. With 0 bases clipped from V and 5 bases from J, the junction kept 9 bases outside the gene matches. The CDR3 protein is CAWSVLSGMSETQYF. Here the CDR3 DNA reads TGTGCCTGGAGTGTACTGAGCGGGATGTCGGAGACCCAGTACTTC.

The rearrangement uses TRBV5-4 and TRBJ2-7; D unclear. With 4 bases removed from V and 4 bases from J, the gap between germline ends came to 15 bases. The CDR3 consists of 14 residues. CDR1 is SGHNT, CDR2 YYREEE, per germline (reference sequence). CDR3 in DNA: TGTGCCAGCAGCCCGCGTCCCCCGAAGTACGAGCAGTACTTC. It encodes CASSPRPPKYEQYF.

J is TRBJ2-2 and V is TRBV25-1; D is uncertain. Germline lookup yields CDR1 MGHDK and CDR2 SYGVNS. The CDR3 sequence is 16 residues long. Trimming cost V 1 base and J 1 base, with 10 bases left between them. Here the CDR3 reads CASSESLQRNTGELFF. The CDR3 nucleotides are TGTGCCAGCAGTGAATCCCTACAGAGGAACACCGGGGAGCTGTTTTTT.

The genes are TRBV9 and TRBJ1-3; TRBD1 aligns across 7 bases. Germline assignment: CDR1 SGDLS and CDR2 YYNGEE. The CDR3 is 15 residues long. V was pared by 7 bases and J by 0 bases, with 7 bases of the junction left unmatched. This CDR3 reads CASSPGGDSGNTIYF. In DNA form, the CDR3 reads TGTGCCAGCTCGCCAGGGGGTGACTCTGGAAACACCATATATTTT. Looking up the rest from reference TRBV9 and TRBJ1-3 gives the full variable domain: DSGVTQTPKHLITATGQRVTLRCSPRSGDLSVYWYQQSLDQGLQFLIQYYNGEERAKGNILERFSAQQFPDLHSELNLSSLELGDSALYFCASSPGGDSGNTIYFGEGSWLTVV.

The chain links TRBV18 to TRBJ1-1; unclear D gene. Germline V gives CDR1 KGHSH, CDR2 LQKENI. This CDR3 has 13 amino acids. V was clipped by 0 bases and J by 1 base, with 3 bases between them. The CDR3 loop reads CASSPPKNTEAFF. CDR3 nucleotides: TGTGCCAGCTCACCACCTAAGAACACTGAAGCTTTCTTT.

This chain uses TRBV28 with TRBJ2-1; D is perhaps TRBD2 (6 bases). Germline lookup yields CDR1 MDHEN and CDR2 SYDVKM. V shed 3 bases and J shed 7 bases, with 16 bases lying between them. This CDR3 region has 15 residues. The CDR3 DNA follows: TGTGCCAGCAGTTTTGACGGGAGAAGTGGAAATGAGCAGTTCTTC. As protein: CASSFDGRSGNEQFF.

The J gene is TRBJ1-3, the V gene TRBV28; the match to TRBD1 covers 10 bases. The germline V gene encodes CDR1 MDHEN and CDR2 SYDVKM. Trimming cost V 6 bases and J 2 bases; bases outside gene matches: 4. The CDR3 contains 15 residues. The CDR3 loop is CASSRQGAPGNTIYF. The CDR3 DNA reads TGTGCCAGCAGCAGACAGGGGGCTCCTGGAAACACCATATATTTT. Drawing the rest from reference TRBV28 and TRBJ1-3, the complete variable domain is DVKVTQSSRYLVKRTGEKVFLECVQDMDHENMFWYRQDPGLGLRLIYFSYDVKMKEKGDIPEGYSVSREKKERFSLILESASTNQTSMYLCASSRQGAPGNTIYFGEGSWLTVV.

Note on this clone: A read error may produce the germline difference seen at one junction end. The CDR3 DNA reads TGTGCCAGCAGCCCTTCCCCGGGACAGGGGGTGACATTC. Translation gives CASSPSPGQGVTF. The chain combines TRBV11-3 with TRBJ1-2; 11 bases are a match to TRBD1. Germline assignment: CDR1 SGHNT and CDR2 YENEEA. This CDR3 contains 13 residues.

V and J are TRBV30 and TRBJ2-1; 7 bases align to TRBD2. The trim removed 5 bases at V and 6 bases at J, leaving 7 bases unmatched. The CDR3 totals 13 residues. CDR1 is GTSNPN and CDR2 is SVGIG in the germline V gene (reference sequence). The CDR3 sequence is CAWERLAANEQFF. The CDR3 nucleotides read TGTGCCTGGGAACGACTAGCCGCCAATGAGCAGTTCTTC.

V gene TRBV15 combines with J gene TRBJ2-1, with TRBD2 matching over 14 bases. V shed 6 bases, J shed 9 bases, and the junction held 7 bases outside the gene matches. Per the germline V gene, CDR1 is LNHNV and CDR2 is YYDKDF (reference sequence). There are 15 residues in the CDR3. The CDR3 coding sequence is TGTGCCACCAGGATAGGACTAGCGGGAGGAGGTGAGCAGTTCTTC. Translating gives CATRIGLAGGGEQFF.

CDR3 loop: CASSYAIGAYEQYF. The CDR3 DNA reads as TGTGCCAGCAGTTACGCGATAGGGGCCTACGAGCAGTACTTC. This sequence joins TRBV6-5 and TRBJ2-7; possible D gene TRBD1, 5 bases. V was shortened by 2 bases and J by 2 bases, with 10 bases between the two germline ends. Germline V lookup: CDR1 MNHEY, CDR2 SVGAGI. The CDR3 length is 14 residues.

This chain connects TRBV7-2 to TRBJ1-1; D may be TRBD1 (6 bases). The CDR3 covers 15 residues. The germline CDR1 and CDR2 sequences are SGHTA and FQGNSA. Trimming removed 5 bases at V and 1 base at J, with 14 bases between. DNA for the CDR3: TGTGCCAGCAGCGGCCGGGGACAAACGAACACTGAAGCTTTCTTT. This encodes CASSGRGQTNTEAFF.